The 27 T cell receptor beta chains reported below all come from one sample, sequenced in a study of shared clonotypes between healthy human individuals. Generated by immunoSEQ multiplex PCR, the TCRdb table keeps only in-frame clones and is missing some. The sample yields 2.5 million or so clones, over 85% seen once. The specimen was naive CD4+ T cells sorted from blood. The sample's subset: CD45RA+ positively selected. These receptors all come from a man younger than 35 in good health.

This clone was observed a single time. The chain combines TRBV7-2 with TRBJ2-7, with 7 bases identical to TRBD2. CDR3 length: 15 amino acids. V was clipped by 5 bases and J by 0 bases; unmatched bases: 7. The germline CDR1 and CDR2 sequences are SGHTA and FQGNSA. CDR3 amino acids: CASSPGASGSYEQYF. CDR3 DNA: TGTGCCAGCAGCCCTGGAGCTAGCGGCTCCTACGAGCAGTACTTC.

The CDR3 nucleotides are TGTGCCAGCAGTGGCCTTACAGGGGGCAGGCGGAATGAAAAACTGTTTTTT. It encodes CASSGLTGGRRNEKLFF. V and J are TRBV6-1 and TRBJ1-4; 9 bases agree with TRBD1. This CDR3 region has 17 residues. V trimming: 4 bases; J trimming: 5 bases; junction bases outside the gene matches: 11. Germline values: CDR1 MNHNS, CDR2 SASEGT.

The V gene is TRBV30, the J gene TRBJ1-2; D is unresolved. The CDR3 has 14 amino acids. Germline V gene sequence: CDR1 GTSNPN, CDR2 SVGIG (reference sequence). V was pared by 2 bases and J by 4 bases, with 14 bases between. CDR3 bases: TGTGCCTGGAGTTTGCATCCAGTGGGCTATGGCTACACCTTC. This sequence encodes CAWSLHPVGYGYTF.

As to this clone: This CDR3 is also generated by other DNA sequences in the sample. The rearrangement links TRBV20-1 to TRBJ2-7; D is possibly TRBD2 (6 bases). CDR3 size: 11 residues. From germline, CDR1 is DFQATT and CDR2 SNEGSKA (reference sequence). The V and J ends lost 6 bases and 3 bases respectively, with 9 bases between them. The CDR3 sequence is CSARDFYEQYF. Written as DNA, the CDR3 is TGCAGTGCCCGGGACTTCTACGAGCAGTACTTC.

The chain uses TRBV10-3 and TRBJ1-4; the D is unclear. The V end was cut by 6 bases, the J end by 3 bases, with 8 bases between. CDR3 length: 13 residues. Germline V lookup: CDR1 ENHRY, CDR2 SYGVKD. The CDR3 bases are TGTGCCATCAGGGGGTCTCCTAATGAAAAACTGTTTTTT. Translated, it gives CAIRGSPNEKLFF.

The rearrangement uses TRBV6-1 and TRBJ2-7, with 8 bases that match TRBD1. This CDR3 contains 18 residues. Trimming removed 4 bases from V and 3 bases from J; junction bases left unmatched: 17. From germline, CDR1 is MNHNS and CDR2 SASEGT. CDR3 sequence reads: CASSGPGTGWGTGYEQYF. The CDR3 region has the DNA TGTGCCAGCAGTGGCCCCGGGACAGGCTGGGGGACAGGCTACGAGCAGTACTTC.

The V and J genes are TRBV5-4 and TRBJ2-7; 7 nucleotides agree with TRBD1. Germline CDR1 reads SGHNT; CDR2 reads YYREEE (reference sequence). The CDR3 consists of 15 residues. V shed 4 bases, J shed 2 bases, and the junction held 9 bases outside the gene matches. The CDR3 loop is CASSIGTVQTYEQYF. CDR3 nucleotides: TGTGCCAGCAGCATCGGGACAGTCCAAACCTACGAGCAGTACTTC.

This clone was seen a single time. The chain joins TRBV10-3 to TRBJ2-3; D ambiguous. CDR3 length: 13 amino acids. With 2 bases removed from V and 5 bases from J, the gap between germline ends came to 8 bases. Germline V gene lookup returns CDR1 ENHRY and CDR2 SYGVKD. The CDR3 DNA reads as TGTGCCATCAGTGAGGGGTTTCTAGATACGCAGTATTTT. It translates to CAISEGFLDTQYF.

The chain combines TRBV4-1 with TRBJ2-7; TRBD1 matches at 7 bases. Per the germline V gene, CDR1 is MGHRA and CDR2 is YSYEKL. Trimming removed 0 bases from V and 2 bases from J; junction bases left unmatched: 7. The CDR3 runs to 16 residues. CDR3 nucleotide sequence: TGCGCCAGCAGCCAAGATAGGGCAGGGGGAACCTACGAGCAGTACTTC. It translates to CASSQDRAGGTYEQYF.

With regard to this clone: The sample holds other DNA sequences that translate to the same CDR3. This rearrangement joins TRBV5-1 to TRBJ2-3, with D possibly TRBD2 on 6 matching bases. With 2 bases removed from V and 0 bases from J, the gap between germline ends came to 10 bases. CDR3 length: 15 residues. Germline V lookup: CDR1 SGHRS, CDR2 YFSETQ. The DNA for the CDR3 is TGCGCCAGCAGCTTCACAGGAGGGAGCACAGATACGCAGTATTTT. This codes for CASSFTGGSTDTQYF.

CDR3 coding DNA: TGTGCCAGCAGCAATGAAGGGTATTACCAGTACTTC. This encodes CASSNEGYYQYF. The V gene is TRBV5-6, the J gene TRBJ2-5; no clear D. V shed 4 bases and J shed 10 bases, with 14 bases lying between them. Germline loops: CDR1 SGHDT, CDR2 YYEEEE. The CDR3 has 12 residues.

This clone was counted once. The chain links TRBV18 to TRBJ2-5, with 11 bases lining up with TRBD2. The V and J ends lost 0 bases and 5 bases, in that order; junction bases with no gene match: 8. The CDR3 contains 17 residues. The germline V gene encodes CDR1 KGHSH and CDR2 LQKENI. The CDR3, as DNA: TGTGCCAGCTCACCACCTACACTAGCGGGAGTTGTGGAGACCCAGTACTTC. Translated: CASSPPTLAGVVETQYF. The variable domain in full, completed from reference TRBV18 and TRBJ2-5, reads NAGVMQNPRHLVRRRGQEARLRCSPMKGHSHVYWYRQLPEEGLKFMVYLQKENIIDESGMPKERFSAEFPKEGPSILRIQQVVRGDSAAYFCASSPPTLAGVVETQYFGPGTRLLVL.

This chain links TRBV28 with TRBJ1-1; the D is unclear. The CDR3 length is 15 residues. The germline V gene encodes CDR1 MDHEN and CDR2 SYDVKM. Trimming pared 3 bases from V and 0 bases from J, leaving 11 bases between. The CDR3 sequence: CASSFLQSMNTEAFF. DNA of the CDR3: TGTGCCAGCAGTTTCTTACAGAGTATGAACACTGAAGCTTTCTTT. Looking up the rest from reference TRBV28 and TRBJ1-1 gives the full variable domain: DVKVTQSSRYLVKRTGEKVFLECVQDMDHENMFWYRQDPGLGLRLIYFSYDVKMKEKGDIPEGYSVSREKKERFSLILESASTNQTSMYLCASSFLQSMNTEAFFGQGTRLTVV.

The CDR3 sequence: CASRDDRGAYNEQFF. CDR3 DNA sequence: TGTGCCAGCAGAGACGACAGGGGGGCTTACAATGAGCAGTTCTTC. V is TRBV6-6 and J is TRBJ2-1, with 9 positions matching TRBD1. Germline trimming cut 6 bases from V and 4 bases from J; bases unmatched to any gene: 7. Germline CDR1 is MNHNY and CDR2 is SVGAGI (reference sequence). The CDR3 loop spans 15 amino acids.

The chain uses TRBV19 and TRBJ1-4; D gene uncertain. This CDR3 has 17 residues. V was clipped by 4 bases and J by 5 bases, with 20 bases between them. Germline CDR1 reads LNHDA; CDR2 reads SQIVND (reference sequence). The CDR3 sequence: CASSKGVDREENEKLFF. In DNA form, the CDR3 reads TGTGCCAGTAGTAAAGGAGTGGACCGGGAGGAGAATGAAAAACTGTTTTTT.

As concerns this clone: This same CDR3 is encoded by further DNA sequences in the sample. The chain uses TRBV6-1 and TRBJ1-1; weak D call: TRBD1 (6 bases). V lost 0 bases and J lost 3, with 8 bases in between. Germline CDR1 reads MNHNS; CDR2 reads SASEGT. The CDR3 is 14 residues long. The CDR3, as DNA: TGTGCCAGCAGTGAAGCAACAGGGTACACTGAAGCTTTCTTT. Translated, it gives CASSEATGYTEAFF.

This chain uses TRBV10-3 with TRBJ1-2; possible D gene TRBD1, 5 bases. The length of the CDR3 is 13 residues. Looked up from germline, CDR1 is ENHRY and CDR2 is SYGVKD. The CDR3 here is CVSSGGRQYGYTF. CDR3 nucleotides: TGTGTCTCATCAGGAGGGCGACAGTATGGCTACACCTTC.

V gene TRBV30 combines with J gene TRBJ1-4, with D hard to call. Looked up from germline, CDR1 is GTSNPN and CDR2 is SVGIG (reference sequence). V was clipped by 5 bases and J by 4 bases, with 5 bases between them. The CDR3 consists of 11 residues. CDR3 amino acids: CAWLGNEKLFF. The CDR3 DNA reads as TGTGCCTGGTTAGGTAATGAAAAACTGTTTTTT.

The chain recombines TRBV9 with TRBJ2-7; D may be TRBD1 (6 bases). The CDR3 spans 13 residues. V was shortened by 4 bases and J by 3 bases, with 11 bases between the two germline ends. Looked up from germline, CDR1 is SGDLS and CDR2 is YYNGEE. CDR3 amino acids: CASSKGVDYEQYF. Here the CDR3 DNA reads TGTGCCAGCAGCAAGGGGGTAGACTACGAGCAGTACTTC.

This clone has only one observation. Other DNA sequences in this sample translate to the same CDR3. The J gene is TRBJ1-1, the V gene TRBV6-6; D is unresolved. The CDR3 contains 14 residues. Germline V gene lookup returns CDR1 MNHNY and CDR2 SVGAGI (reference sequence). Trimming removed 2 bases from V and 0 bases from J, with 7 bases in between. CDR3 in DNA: TGTGCCAGCAGTTACACGGGCATGAACACTGAAGCTTTCTTT. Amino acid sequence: CASSYTGMNTEAFF.

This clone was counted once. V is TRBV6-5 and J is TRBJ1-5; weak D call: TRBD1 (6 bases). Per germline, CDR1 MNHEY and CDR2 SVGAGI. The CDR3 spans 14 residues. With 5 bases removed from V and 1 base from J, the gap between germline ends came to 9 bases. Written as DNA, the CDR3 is TGTGCCAGCAGTCCCGGACAGAGCAATCAGCCCCAGCATTTT. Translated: CASSPGQSNQPQHF.

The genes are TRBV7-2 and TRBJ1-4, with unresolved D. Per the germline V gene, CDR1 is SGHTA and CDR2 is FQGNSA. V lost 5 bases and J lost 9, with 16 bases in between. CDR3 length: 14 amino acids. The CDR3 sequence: CASSPNVPSQKLFF. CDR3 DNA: TGTGCCAGCAGCCCTAACGTCCCTTCCCAAAAACTGTTTTTT.

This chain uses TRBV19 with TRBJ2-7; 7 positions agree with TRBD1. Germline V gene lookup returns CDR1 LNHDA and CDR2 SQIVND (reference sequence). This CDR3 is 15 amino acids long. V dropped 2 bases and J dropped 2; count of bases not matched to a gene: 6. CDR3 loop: CASSISRDRPYEQYF. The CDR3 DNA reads TGTGCCAGTAGTATAAGCCGGGACAGACCCTACGAGCAGTACTTC.

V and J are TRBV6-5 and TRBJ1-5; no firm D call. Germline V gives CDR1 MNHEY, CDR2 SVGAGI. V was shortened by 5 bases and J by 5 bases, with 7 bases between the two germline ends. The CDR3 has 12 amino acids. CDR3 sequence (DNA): TGTGCCAGCAGTCAACGCGATCAGCCCCAGCATTTT. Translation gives CASSQRDQPQHF.

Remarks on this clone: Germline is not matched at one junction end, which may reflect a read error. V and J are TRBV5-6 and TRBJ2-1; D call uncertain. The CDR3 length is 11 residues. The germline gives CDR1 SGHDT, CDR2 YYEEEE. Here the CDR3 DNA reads TGTGCCAGCAGCTCCTCCAATGAGCAGTTCTTC. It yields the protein CASSSSNEQFF.

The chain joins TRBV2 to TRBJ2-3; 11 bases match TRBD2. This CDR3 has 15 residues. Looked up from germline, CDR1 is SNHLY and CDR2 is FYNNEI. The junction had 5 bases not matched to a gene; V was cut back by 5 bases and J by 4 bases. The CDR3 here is CASSKTGLAADTQYF. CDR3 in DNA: TGTGCCAGCAGTAAAACGGGACTAGCGGCAGATACGCAGTATTTT.

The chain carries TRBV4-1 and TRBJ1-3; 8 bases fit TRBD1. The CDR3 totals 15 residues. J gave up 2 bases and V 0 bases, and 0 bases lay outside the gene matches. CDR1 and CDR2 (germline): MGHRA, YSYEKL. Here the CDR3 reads CASSQDRGPGNTIYF. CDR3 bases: TGCGCCAGCAGCCAAGACAGGGGGCCTGGAAACACCATATATTTT.